The 10 T cell receptor beta chains given below trace back to one sample, sequenced in a study of T-cell memory formation after mild COVID-19. From the 5' RACE reads, TCRdb called clonotypes with MiXCR, one entry per CDR3 protein. The sample lists about 360,000 distinct CDR3 sequences, 13% to 15% occurring once. The sample comprised PBMCs or a T cell subset sorted from them (not recorded which). Every receptor here comes from a man between 18 and 29 years old who had mild COVID-19 (a few samples of this study predate the infection). Cell type and time point are not known.

This clonotype was seen only a few times. This sequence joins TRBV4-1 and TRBJ1-1, with D hard to call. V was cut by 3 bases and J by 1 base, with 9 bases left in between. Germline assignment: CDR1 MGHRA and CDR2 YSYEKL. The CDR3 is made up of 14 amino acids. Here the CDR3 reads CASSQVDGNTEAFF. CDR3 DNA: TGCGCCAGCAGCCAGGTCGACGGGAACACTGAAGCTTTCTTT.

This clonotype was counted many times. The rearrangement links TRBV6-2 or TRBV6-3 to TRBJ1-5; no clear D gene. V lost 2 bases and J 6 bases, leaving 14 bases between the germline ends. The CDR3 contains 15 residues. The germline CDR1 and CDR2 sequences are MNHEY and SVGEGT. CDR3 sequence (DNA): TGTGCCAGCAGTTACGTGTCGTTTGGGGTTCAGCCCCAGCATTTT. This gives the protein CASSYVSFGVQPQHF.

The rearrangement joins TRBV30 to TRBJ2-4; possibly TRBD1 for D (5 bases). V lost 0 bases and J lost 6, with 15 bases in between. The germline V gene has CDR1 GTSNPN and CDR2 SVGIG (reference sequence). The CDR3 extends over 15 amino acids. The CDR3 region has the DNA TGTGCCTGGAGTGTATCTGGGGCGCAGGTAAACATTCAGTACTTC. This encodes CAWSVSGAQVNIQYF.

This chain joins TRBV6-6 and TRBJ1-5, with D perhaps TRBD1 (5 bases). The CDR3 consists of 13 residues. V gave up 6 bases and J gave up 9 bases, with 15 bases separating them. Looked up from germline, CDR1 is MNHNY and CDR2 is SVGAGI (reference sequence). The CDR3 coding sequence is TGTGCCAGCAGATCCGGGACTGACCCGCCCCAGCATTTT. It translates to CASRSGTDPPQHF.

This clonotype was seen repeatedly, ten times or more. The chain links TRBV18 to TRBJ2-7, with 12 positions matching TRBD2. Losses at the gene ends were 3 bases for V and 7 bases for J; bases not matched to a gene: 10. The CDR3 runs 16 residues. The germline V gene encodes CDR1 KGHSH and CDR2 LQKENI. CDR3 bases: TGTGCCAGCTCACCGATAACTAGCGGGAGGACGGGGGAGCAGTACTTC. This sequence encodes CASSPITSGRTGEQYF. Filled out from reference TRBV18 and TRBJ2-7, the complete variable domain reads NAGVMQNPRHLVRRRGQEARLRCSPMKGHSHVYWYRQLPEEGLKFMVYLQKENIIDESGMPKERFSAEFPKEGPSILRIQQVVRGDSAAYFCASSPITSGRTGEQYFGPGTRLTVT.

This clonotype was found a few times. The rearrangement joins TRBV7-9 to TRBJ2-5, with D possibly being TRBD2 (5 bases). Germline V lookup: CDR1 SEHNR, CDR2 FQNEAQ (reference sequence). V lost 2 bases to trimming and J lost 5 bases, with 15 bases between them. The CDR3 runs 15 residues. CDR3 residues: CASSLTFGVGETQYF. The CDR3 DNA reads TGTGCCAGCAGCTTAACATTCGGGGTTGGTGAGACCCAGTACTTC.

This clonotype has more than one count but fewer than ten. The V and J genes are TRBV12-3 or TRBV12-4 and TRBJ2-7; the D is unclear. The germline V and J ends were trimmed by 2 bases and 6 bases, with 8 bases remaining between them. The CDR3 is 12 amino acids. The CDR3 DNA reads as TGTGCCAGCAGTTTAACTACTGTCGAGCAGTACTTC. Residues: CASSLTTVEQYF.

This chain joins TRBV20-1 and TRBJ1-4, with a weak D call TRBD1 (5 bases). The CDR3 is made up of 14 amino acids. V lost 3 bases and J 7 bases, leaving 15 bases between the germline ends. The germline CDR1 and CDR2 sequences are DFQATT and SNEGSKA (reference sequence). The CDR3 nucleotides read TGCAGTGCTAGGAGGACCGGGGGACTTGAAAAACTGTTTTTT. It codes for CSARRTGGLEKLFF.

The rearrangement joins TRBV28 to TRBJ2-2; 10 nucleotides match TRBD1. Per the germline V gene, CDR1 is MDHEN and CDR2 is SYDVKM. This CDR3 has 14 amino acids. J was trimmed by 5 bases and V by 8 bases; bases with no gene match: 5. The CDR3 nucleotides read TGTGCCAGCGGCCGACAGGGGGCGACCGGGGAGCTGTTTTTT. Translation: CASGRQGATGELFF.

The rearrangement links TRBV2 to TRBJ2-3; 15 positions match TRBD2. Germline loops: CDR1 SNHLY, CDR2 FYNNEI. Germline trimming cut 10 bases from V and 5 bases from J; bases unmatched to any gene: 13. The CDR3 has 17 residues. The DNA for the CDR3 is TGTGCCATCACACGGACTAGCGGGGGGGCCGGAGTAGATACGCAGTATTTT. It translates to CAITRTSGGAGVDTQYF.